A selection of T cell receptor beta chains follows, all from one sample in a study of early T cells in non-severe SARS-CoV-2 infection. TCRdb fed the 5' RACE reads into MiXCR, producing one record per CDR3 protein. The data show more than 20,000 distinct CDR3 sequences, under 4.5% seen once. The sequenced material came from whole blood. Every receptor here comes from an adult who was a healthcare worker with PCR-confirmed SARS-CoV-2 infection or an uninfected control (not recorded which). The CDR3 runs from the conserved cysteine through the conserved F or W. D genes are given only for firm matches. The size of a clone is reported for some rows only, either as once, few or many, or as a class for expanded clones.

abundance,j_gene,v_gene,d_gene,CDR3aa,CDR3nt
.,TRBJ2-7,TRBV11-1,.,CASSLGVSKSYEQYF,TGTGCCAGCAGCTTAGGCGTGTCAAAGTCCTACGAGCAGTACTTC
many,TRBJ1-5,TRBV19,.,CASSYRVRVSNQPQHF,TGTGCCAGTAGTTACAGGGTAAGGGTTAGCAATCAGCCCCAGCATTTT
many,TRBJ2-7,TRBV27,.,CASSSRYRIWGEQYF,TGTGCCAGCAGTAGTAGATACAGGATCTGGGGAGAGCAGTACTTC
few,TRBJ1-6,TRBV30,TRBD1,CAWTPGGSISPLHF,TGTGCCTGGACCCCAGGGGGGTCAATTTCACCCCTCCACTTT
.,TRBJ1-1,TRBV3-1,TRBD1,CASSQRDRLEAFF,TGTGCCAGCAGCCAACGGGACAGGCTTGAAGCTTTCTTT
few,TRBJ2-7,TRBV5-1,.,CASSEGAPAGVSYEQYF,TGCGCCAGCAGCGAGGGGGCCCCAGCGGGGGTATCCTACGAGCAGTACTTC
.,TRBJ2-1,TRBV19,.,CASHGPYSNEQFF,TGTGCCAGCCACGGACCCTACTCCAATGAGCAGTTCTTC
.,TRBJ2-7,TRBV7-2,.,CASSPGGRSYEQYF,TGTGCCAGCAGTCCAGGGGGGCGGTCCTACGAGCAGTACTTC
few,TRBJ2-2,TRBV7-8,.,CDPLGEDTGELFF,TGTGACCCGTTGGGGGAGGACACCGGGGAGCTGTTTTTT
many,TRBJ2-2,TRBV3-1,.,CASSQVTGELFF,TGTGCCAGCAGCCAAGTAACCGGGGAGCTGTTTTTT
many,TRBJ2-7,TRBV30,.,CAWRVDSYEQYF,TGTGCCTGGAGGGTGGACAGCTACGAGCAGTACTTC
medium-sized,TRBJ1-5,TRBV25-1,.,CASSEPGNNQPQHF,TGTGCCAGCAGTGAGCCAGGGAACAATCAGCCCCAGCATTTT
many,TRBJ2-5,TRBV18,TRBD2,CASSLAGETQYF,TGTGCCAGCTCACTAGCGGGAGAGACCCAGTACTTC
few,TRBJ1-3,TRBV6-5,.,CASSPGLFGNTIYF,TGTGCCAGCAGCCCGGGGCTTTTTGGAAACACCATATATTTT
medium-sized,TRBJ2-7,TRBV21-1,.,CASSKPQTEQYF,TGTGCCAGCAGCAAACCCCAGACCGAGCAGTACTTC
many,TRBJ1-6,TRBV27,TRBD1,CASSLWTGNSPLHF,TGTGCCAGCAGTTTATGGACAGGGAATTCACCCCTCCACTTT
few,TRBJ2-5,TRBV7-6,.,CASSPGSTLGETQYF,TGTGCCAGCAGCCCAGGGTCGACTCTCGGCGAGACCCAGTACTTC
many,TRBJ2-3,TRBV7-2,.,CASGQSTDTQYF,TGTGCCAGTGGACAGAGCACAGATACGCAGTATTTT
.,TRBJ2-5,TRBV12-3/TRBV12-4,TRBD1,CASSRAEQGAGTQYF,TGTGCCAGCAGTCGGGCAGAACAGGGGGCTGGGACCCAGTACTTC
medium-sized,TRBJ2-1,TRBV9,.,CASSIGGTPQYNEQFF,TGTGCCAGCAGCATCGGGGGTACTCCACAATACAATGAGCAGTTCTTC
many,TRBJ1-5,TRBV7-6,.,CASSLEAPGPGNQPQHF,TGTGCCAGCAGCTTAGAAGCCCCTGGACCAGGCAATCAGCCCCAGCATTTT
many,TRBJ1-2,TRBV5-1,.,CASSLGASNYGYTF,TGCGCCAGCAGCTTGGGAGCCAGTAACTATGGCTACACCTTC
many,TRBJ2-1,TRBV7-3,TRBD2,CASSPQTGTSAHNEQFF,TGTGCCAGCAGCCCGCAGACCGGGACTAGCGCCCACAATGAGCAGTTCTTC
medium-sized,TRBJ2-7,TRBV7-2,.,CASSLESRLYYEQYF,TGTGCCAGCAGCTTAGAGTCTAGACTTTACTACGAGCAGTACTTC
few,TRBJ1-1,TRBV18,TRBD1,CASSLTDRVRTEAFF,TGTGCCAGCTCACTTACGGACAGGGTAAGGACTGAAGCTTTCTTT
many,TRBJ2-7,TRBV29-1,.,CSAGSPPYEQYF,TGCAGCGCTGGTTCCCCCCCGTACGAGCAGTACTTC
few,TRBJ1-1,TRBV11-2,TRBD1,CASSLDLQGAFGAFF,TGTGCCAGCAGCTTAGACTTACAGGGGGCGTTCGGAGCTTTCTTT
many,TRBJ2-3,TRBV7-2,.,CASSLVSLGGYTQYF,TGTGCCAGCAGCTTAGTGTCTCTAGGGGGATATACGCAGTATTTT
.,TRBJ2-3,TRBV6-6,.,CASSTRSSRVAARGTDTQYF,TGTGCCAGCAGTACCCGGAGTTCTAGGGTTGCGGCTAGGGGCACAGATACGCAGTATTTT
.,TRBJ2-7,TRBV5-1,.,CASSSPGWHEQYF,TGCGCCAGCAGCTCACCAGGGTGGCACGAGCAGTACTTC
few,TRBJ2-3,TRBV20-1,TRBD1,CSAGQGADTQYF,TGCAGTGCTGGACAGGGGGCAGATACGCAGTATTTT
.,TRBJ2-5,TRBV7-2,TRBD1,CASSSGQGPFYQETQYF,TGTGCCAGCAGCTCCGGACAGGGACCCTTTTACCAAGAGACCCAGTACTTC